In its sample, the clone carrying this T cell receptor (beta chain) was seen many times. The antigen remains unidentified. The investigators amplified TCR beta CDR3 regions from RNA transcripts. The HTBI primer set was used in a first-round RT-PCR of the TCR CDR3. One entry per CDR3 protein results from TCRdb running MiXCR on the multiplex PCR reads. The table lists around 600,000 distinct CDR3 sequences, about 45% of them singletons. Germline lookup yields CDR1 ENHRY and CDR2 SYGVKD. The CDR3 sequence is 16 residues long. V shed 0 bases and J 6 bases; nucleotides not matched to a gene: 5. Uncontrolled infections, other autoimmune diseases, pregnancy or lactation led to exclusion of patients. The diagnoses drew upon clinical symptoms, serum thyroxine and TRAb, thyroid ultrasound and orbital computed tomography. This specimen comes from a study of T cells in Graves' hyperthyroidism and ophthalmopathy. The study's findings and limits: A 13 V-J model separated ophthalmopathy from stable hyperthyroidism. Blood also showed most of the thyroid clonotypes that were expanded above 0.001.

V usage is TRBV10-3 and J usage is TRBJ1-6, with 7 positions matching TRBD1. The sequencing input was peripheral blood or thyroid tissue (not recorded which). The source is an adult man with Graves' disease, either hyperthyroidism or ophthalmopathy (not recorded which). The chain's CDR3 is CAISESRTGLNSPLHF. CDR3 DNA: TGTGCCATCAGTGAGTCACGGACAGGTCTTAATTCACCCCTCCACTTT.